The 28 T cell receptor beta chains in this list originate from one sample, sequenced in a study of PD-1 blockade in classical Hodgkin lymphoma. Sequencing was performed with immunoSEQ multiplex PCR; in TCRdb, only in-frame clones are kept and a portion is missing. The data hold about 64,000 clones, with under 95% observed a single time. The sample's time point: cycle 4 day 1 (C4D1), after about 6 weeks of nivolumab. Brentuximab vedotin exposure varied, and every patient relapsed after autologous stem cell transplantation. The material sequenced was peripheral blood mononuclear cells (PBMCs), taken before the fourth cycle of nivolumab. The receptors were gathered from a human donor with classical Hodgkin lymphoma.

The chain employs TRBV30 and TRBJ2-3, with 7 bases matching TRBD2. Germline assignment: CDR1 GTSNPN and CDR2 SVGIG (reference sequence). The CDR3 is 14 residues long. The V segment lost 8 bases and the J segment 2 bases; nucleotides outside the gene matches: 10. CDR3 sequence reads: CARGRRGFTDTQYF. Here the CDR3 DNA reads TGTGCCCGGGGGAGGCGGGGGTTCACAGATACGCAGTATTTT.

V usage is TRBV6-5 and J usage is TRBJ1-1, with TRBD1 matching over 8 bases. Trimming took 2 bases from V and 0 from J; bases not matched to a gene: 2. The CDR3 is 15 residues long. Germline loops: CDR1 MNHEY, CDR2 SVGAGI. The CDR3 coding sequence is TGTGCCAGCAGTTACCAGGGGGCCGTGAACACTGAAGCTTTCTTT. Amino acids: CASSYQGAVNTEAFF.

This clone was seen just once. The chain has TRBV13 and TRBJ1-2; 8 bases fit TRBD1. V gave up 5 bases and J gave up 3 bases; unmatched junction bases: 8. CDR3 length equals 15 residues. Per the germline V gene, CDR1 is PRHDT and CDR2 is FYEKMQ (reference sequence). CDR3 in DNA: TGTGCCAGCAGCCCCGCGGGACAGGCGGACTATGGCTACACCTTC. Protein sequence: CASSPAGQADYGYTF.

J is TRBJ2-7 and V is TRBV6-5, with D possibly TRBD1 on 5 matching bases. This CDR3 has 15 amino acids. V lost 0 bases and J 3 bases, leaving 12 bases between the germline ends. Germline CDR1 reads MNHEY; CDR2 reads SVGAGI. The CDR3, as DNA: TGTGCCAGCAGTTACTCTAGGGCAGGGAACTACGAGCAGTACTTC. The encoded protein is CASSYSRAGNYEQYF.

The chain combines TRBV4-2 with TRBJ2-7; 8 nucleotides line up with TRBD2. This CDR3 is 14 amino acids long. Germline V gives CDR1 LGHNA, CDR2 YNFKEQ. After removal of 3 bases from V and 6 bases from J, the junction contained 7 bases not matched to a gene. The CDR3 reads CASSQAGGMGEQYF. In DNA, the CDR3 is TGTGCCAGCAGCCAGGCGGGGGGAATGGGCGAGCAGTACTTC.

V and J are TRBV7-9 and TRBJ2-3; D is perhaps TRBD1 (6 bases). The CDR3 is 14 residues long. V was shortened by 8 bases and J by 2 bases, with 14 bases between the two germline ends. Germline V lookup: CDR1 SEHNR, CDR2 FQNEAQ (reference sequence). The CDR3 is CASQKTGNTDTQYF. The CDR3 bases are TGTGCCAGCCAGAAAACAGGGAACACAGATACGCAGTATTTT.

This rearrangement joins TRBV7-2 to TRBJ2-7, with 9 positions matching TRBD1. Germline CDR1 SGHTA, CDR2 FQGNSA. The trim removed 2 bases at V and 5 bases at J, leaving 7 bases unmatched. The CDR3 has 15 amino acids. The CDR3 is CASSLRDRVVDEQYF. In nucleotides, the CDR3 is TGTGCCAGCAGCTTACGGGACAGGGTGGTCGACGAGCAGTACTTC.

This rearrangement joins TRBV11-1 to TRBJ1-1, with D perhaps matching TRBD1 (5 bases). Germline V lookup: CDR1 SGHAT, CDR2 FQDESV (reference sequence). V was pared by 4 bases and J by 5 bases, with 17 bases between. This CDR3 has 15 amino acids. The CDR3 nucleotides read TGTGCCAGCAGCTCCCATCCAGGGAGAGAGACTGAAGCTTTCTTT. It is translated as CASSSHPGRETEAFF.

The chain is built from TRBV18 and TRBJ1-5; possibly TRBD1 for D (5 bases). The CDR3 is 14 residues long. V was cut by 3 bases and J by 7 bases, with 13 bases left in between. The germline gives CDR1 KGHSH, CDR2 LQKENI. CDR3 sequence: CASSPASGGQPQHF. The CDR3 nucleotides are TGTGCCAGCTCACCGGCGTCCGGGGGACAGCCCCAGCATTTT. Complete variable domain (other parts from reference TRBV18 and TRBJ1-5): NAGVMQNPRHLVRRRGQEARLRCSPMKGHSHVYWYRQLPEEGLKFMVYLQKENIIDESGMPKERFSAEFPKEGPSILRIQQVVRGDSAAYFCASSPASGGQPQHFGDGTRLSIL.

This chain joins TRBV7-8 and TRBJ2-1; the match to TRBD2 covers 7 bases. This CDR3 contains 16 residues. V was clipped by 5 bases and J by 2 bases; unmatched bases: 9. Germline V lookup: CDR1 SGHVS, CDR2 FQNEAQ. Here the CDR3 DNA reads TGTGCCAGCAGCGTGGGAGGGTGGGTGCCCTACAATGAGCAGTTCTTC. This codes for CASSVGGWVPYNEQFF.

The chain employs TRBV19 and TRBJ1-2; D unresolved. CDR1 and CDR2 (germline): LNHDA, SQIVND (reference sequence). This CDR3 is built from 13 residues. Trimming removed 5 bases at V and 8 bases at J, with 15 bases between. CDR3 coding DNA: TGTGCCAGTAGTCTGCCACAAACGGGGGGCTACACCTTC. Translation: CASSLPQTGGYTF.

The rearrangement links TRBV7-9 to TRBJ2-1; D may be TRBD1 (5 bases). The V end lost 7 bases, the J end lost 9 bases, and 13 bases lay between the germline ends. The CDR3 contains 12 residues. CDR1 and CDR2 from the germline V gene are SEHNR and FQNEAQ (reference sequence). As DNA, the CDR3 is TGTGCCAGCATCGCCTCAGGGCGTGAGCAGTTCTTC. The encoded protein is CASIASGREQFF.

Notes on this clone: Other DNA variants within this sample encode the same CDR3. The chain's CDR3 is CASSRDSYEQYF. CDR3 coding DNA: TGTGCCAGCAGCCGGGACAGCTACGAGCAGTACTTC. The V gene is TRBV5-6, the J gene TRBJ2-7; 7 positions agree with TRBD1. CDR3 size: 12 residues. J lost 3 bases, V lost 4 bases, and 1 base had no gene match. Germline CDR1 and CDR2: SGHDT and YYEEEE.

The chain links TRBV5-1 to TRBJ2-3; 8 positions match TRBD2. The length of the CDR3 is 17 residues. Germline V gives CDR1 SGHRS, CDR2 YFSETQ. Trimming cost V 5 bases and J 5 bases; bases outside gene matches: 16. The CDR3 DNA reads as TGCGCCAGCAGTCAAGTTCGGGGGGGCATGTTGGTAGATACGCAGTATTTT. Encoded protein: CASSQVRGGMLVDTQYF.

This chain joins TRBV29-1 and TRBJ2-7, with D unclear. V lost 2 bases and J lost 6, with 8 bases in between. The CDR3 loop spans 11 amino acids. Germline CDR1 and CDR2: SQVTM and ANQGSEA. The CDR3 DNA sequence: TGCAGCGTTGAACACCCCCCCGAGCAGTACTTC. It encodes CSVEHPPEQYF.

The chain has TRBV7-8 and TRBJ1-5; D is uncertain. The CDR3 extends over 15 amino acids. Germline V gene data show CDR1 as SGHVS and CDR2 as FQNEAQ. V gave up 3 bases and J gave up 0 bases, with 9 bases separating them. CDR3 nucleotide sequence: TGTGCCAGCAGCTTGGGAGAATATAGCAATCAGCCCCAGCATTTT. It yields the protein CASSLGEYSNQPQHF.

The V and J genes are TRBV30 and TRBJ1-2; D perhaps matches TRBD1 (5 bases). CDR1 and CDR2 (germline): GTSNPN, SVGIG (reference sequence). V lost 4 bases, J lost 8 bases, and 17 bases lay in between. This CDR3 comprises 13 residues. The CDR3 reads CAWKGQAGGGYTF. For the CDR3, the DNA is TGTGCCTGGAAAGGGCAGGCTGGGGGAGGCTACACCTTC.

The chain carries TRBV2 and TRBJ1-2; 9 bases match TRBD1. Germline V gene data show CDR1 as SNHLY and CDR2 as FYNNEI. V lost 10 bases and J lost 6; bases outside the gene matches: 6. This CDR3 is 12 amino acids long. The CDR3 sequence: CATPGTGNGYTF. DNA of the CDR3: TGTGCCACCCCCGGGACAGGGAATGGCTACACCTTC.

The chain combines TRBV29-1 with TRBJ1-2, with a tentative D call TRBD1 (5 bases). Germline V gene lookup returns CDR1 SQVTM and CDR2 ANQGSEA. CDR3 length equals 11 residues. Trimming left V 6 bases short and J 4 bases short, with 9 bases between. CDR3 residues: CSVQGSYGYTF. The CDR3 nucleotides read TGCAGCGTCCAGGGATCCTATGGCTACACCTTC.

The chain links TRBV7-9 to TRBJ2-7; 10 bases fit TRBD1. CDR3 length: 15 residues. The germline gives CDR1 SEHNR, CDR2 FQNEAQ (reference sequence). After removal of 1 base from V and 4 bases from J, the junction contained 4 bases not matched to a gene. The CDR3 region is CASSLVGDRGYEQYF. DNA of the CDR3: TGTGCCAGCAGCTTAGTGGGGGACAGGGGTTACGAGCAGTACTTC.

CDR3 DNA: TGTGCCTGGCACCCTACCGGGGGTGGAGAGACCCAGTACTTC. Its protein is CAWHPTGGGETQYF. This sequence joins TRBV30 and TRBJ2-5; D may be TRBD2 (6 bases). The germline V gene encodes CDR1 GTSNPN and CDR2 SVGIG (reference sequence). CDR3 length: 14 residues. V was cut by 5 bases and J by 4 bases, with 17 bases left in between.

CDR3 DNA sequence: TGTGCCAGCTCGCCAGTCTATAATTCACCCCTCCACTTT. It yields the protein CASSPVYNSPLHF. This chain uses TRBV18 with TRBJ1-6; no reliable D call. The CDR3 contains 13 residues. The V gene's germline CDR1 is KGHSH and CDR2 LQKENI. Trimming removed 6 bases from V and 3 bases from J, with 6 bases in between.

This chain connects TRBV19 to TRBJ1-2, with D maybe TRBD1 (6 bases). Germline V gives CDR1 LNHDA, CDR2 SQIVND (reference sequence). CDR3 size: 15 residues. V was trimmed by 2 bases and J by 4 bases, leaving 14 bases between them. CDR3 residues: CASSIMRQEFYGYTF. For the CDR3, the DNA is TGTGCCAGTAGTATAATGAGACAGGAATTCTATGGCTACACCTTC.

This chain uses TRBV7-6 with TRBJ2-3; D call uncertain. CDR1 SGHVS and CDR2 FNYEAQ come from the germline V gene. Trimming shortened V by 5 bases and J by 4 bases, and 19 bases separated the two germline ends. The CDR3 is 16 amino acids. The CDR3 DNA is TGTGCCAGCAGCCGTCCGCCTCGCGAAGGGTCAGATACGCAGTATTTT. Amino acids: CASSRPPREGSDTQYF.

The chain couples TRBV6-5 to TRBJ1-1, with TRBD1 as a possible D gene (5 bases). Germline assignment: CDR1 MNHEY and CDR2 SVGAGI. V lost 6 bases to trimming and J lost 0 bases, with 14 bases between them. The CDR3 extends over 15 amino acids. The CDR3 DNA is TGTGCCAGCAGAGACTCGGGACTCTTGAACACTGAAGCTTTCTTT. This sequence encodes CASRDSGLLNTEAFF.

V and J are TRBV10-3 and TRBJ1-2, with D possibly being TRBD1 (5 bases). The CDR3 contains 16 residues. Germline loops: CDR1 ENHRY, CDR2 SYGVKD. Trimming pared 8 bases from V and 4 bases from J, leaving 23 bases between. The CDR3 nucleotides are TGTGCCATCGGCCCCCAGGGTCGTCAGACCCTCTATGGCTACACCTTC. Translating gives CAIGPQGRQTLYGYTF.

This clone was found once. The genes are TRBV11-2 and TRBJ2-5, with D tentatively TRBD2 (6 bases). Between the trimmed V and J ends, which lost 0 bases and 2 bases, there was a span of 10 bases. Germline V CDR1 and CDR2: SGHAT, FQNNGV. This CDR3 is 15 amino acids long. CDR3 amino acids: CASSLDLGGQETQYF. The CDR3 DNA follows: TGTGCCAGCAGCTTAGATCTCGGGGGACAAGAGACCCAGTACTTC.

This chain uses TRBV10-3 with TRBJ2-3, with D possibly TRBD1 on 5 matching bases. The germline CDR1 and CDR2 sequences are ENHRY and SYGVKD. The CDR3 extends over 14 amino acids. The V end was cut by 2 bases, the J end by 2 bases, with 8 bases between. Written as DNA, the CDR3 is TGTGCCATCAGTGAGGGGGCCAACACAGATACGCAGTATTTT. Protein sequence: CAISEGANTDTQYF.